The rows below give T cell receptor beta chains drawn from one sample of a study of T cell repertoires in cytomegalovirus infection. A single record per CDR3 protein comes from TCRdb applying MiXCR to the reads. There are about a million distinct CDR3 sequences in the sample; approximately 33% occur only once, and 10% to 15% lies in the top ten. Antigens for these TCRs are unknown. This material consisted of cultured CD8+ T cells from PBMCs, taken from culture after CMV antigen stimulation. Source of these receptors: a human donor in good health (CMV status not recorded). Some clones in this sample may be carry-over from other donors' samples. The CDR3 runs from the conserved cysteine through the conserved F or W. The D gene is left open where the match is weak. Size is stated for part of the rows, as once, few or many counts, or as a class when the clone is expanded.

j_call: TRBJ1-6
v_call: TRBV28
clone_size: few
d_call: NA
cdr3_length: 15
cdr3_aa: CASSFRSSYNSPLHF
cdr3_nt: TGTGCCAGCAGTTTCCGGAGCTCCTATAATTCACCCCTCCACTTT

j_call: TRBJ1-2
v_call: TRBV29-1
clone_size: NA
d_call: NA
cdr3_length: 13
cdr3_aa: CSGSLQGDFGYTF
cdr3_nt: TGCAGCGGATCCTTACAGGGAGATTTTGGCTACACCTTC

j_call: TRBJ2-7
v_call: TRBV6-2/TRBV6-3
clone_size: NA
d_call: NA
cdr3_length: 11
cdr3_aa: CASSPALRQYF
cdr3_nt: TGTGCCAGCAGCCCCGCGTTGCGACAGTACTTC

j_call: TRBJ2-1
v_call: TRBV7-6
clone_size: many
d_call: NA
cdr3_length: 14
cdr3_aa: CASSFRAGRLEQFF
cdr3_nt: TGTGCCAGCAGCTTTCGGGCAGGCAGGCTAGAGCAGTTCTTC

j_call: TRBJ2-1
v_call: TRBV7-9
clone_size: NA
d_call: TRBD2
cdr3_length: 13
cdr3_aa: CASSSRGGGEQFF
cdr3_nt: TGTGCCAGCAGCTCACGCGGGGGGGGAGAGCAGTTCTTC

j_call: TRBJ2-1
v_call: TRBV27
clone_size: NA
d_call: TRBD2
cdr3_length: 17
cdr3_aa: CASYGGAPFNTYNEQFF
cdr3_nt: TGTGCCAGCTACGGGGGGGCCCCGTTTAACACTTACAATGAGCAGTTCTTC

j_call: TRBJ2-3
v_call: TRBV24-1
clone_size: NA
d_call: NA
cdr3_length: 12
cdr3_aa: CATSQGSDTQYF
cdr3_nt: TGTGCCACCAGCCAGGGGTCAGATACGCAGTATTTT

j_call: TRBJ2-7
v_call: TRBV7-9
clone_size: few
d_call: NA
cdr3_length: 14
cdr3_aa: CASSAPITGFEQYF
cdr3_nt: TGTGCCAGCAGCGCGCCGATCACAGGGTTCGAGCAGTACTTC

j_call: TRBJ2-4
v_call: TRBV6-5
clone_size: NA
d_call: NA
cdr3_length: 12
cdr3_aa: CASSSSKDIQYF
cdr3_nt: TGTGCCAGCAGTTCCAGTAAGGACATTCAGTACTTC

j_call: TRBJ2-2
v_call: TRBV7-9
clone_size: NA
d_call: NA
cdr3_length: 12
cdr3_aa: CASSFQGPELFF
cdr3_nt: TGTGCCAGCAGCTTTCAGGGACCGGAGCTGTTTTTT

j_call: TRBJ2-5
v_call: TRBV6-8
clone_size: NA
d_call: NA
cdr3_length: 13
cdr3_aa: CASSYRVTETQYF
cdr3_nt: TGTGCCAGCAGTTACAGAGTTACGGAGACCCAGTACTTC

j_call: TRBJ2-3
v_call: TRBV6-2/TRBV6-3
clone_size: few
d_call: TRBD2
cdr3_length: 16
cdr3_aa: CASSNVVAGEPDTQYF
cdr3_nt: TGTGCCAGCAGTAACGTGGTAGCGGGGGAGCCAGATACGCAGTATTTT

j_call: TRBJ2-3
v_call: TRBV7-9
clone_size: few
d_call: NA
cdr3_length: 19
cdr3_aa: CASSLPRSPVPPSTDTQYF
cdr3_nt: TGTGCCAGCAGCTTACCAAGGTCGCCGGTCCCTCCTAGCACAGATACGCAGTATTTT

j_call: TRBJ2-1
v_call: TRBV7-8
clone_size: NA
d_call: NA
cdr3_length: 9
cdr3_aa: CATPSEQFF
cdr3_nt: TGTGCCACCCCCAGTGAGCAGTTCTTC

j_call: TRBJ2-3
v_call: TRBV6-6
clone_size: NA
d_call: TRBD2
cdr3_length: 14
cdr3_aa: CASSWRGGRDTQYF
cdr3_nt: TGTGCCAGCAGCTGGCGGGGGGGGAGAGATACGCAGTATTTT

j_call: TRBJ2-5
v_call: TRBV6-2/TRBV6-3
clone_size: few
d_call: NA
cdr3_length: 12
cdr3_aa: CASSYPPKTQYF
cdr3_nt: TGTGCCAGCAGTTACCCCCCTAAGACCCAGTACTTC

j_call: TRBJ1-6
v_call: TRBV6-1
clone_size: NA
d_call: NA
cdr3_length: 15
cdr3_aa: CASSEEGGMNSPLHF
cdr3_nt: TGTGCCAGCAGTGAAGAGGGGGGCATGAATTCACCCCTCCACTTT

j_call: TRBJ2-1
v_call: TRBV6-6
clone_size: NA
d_call: NA
cdr3_length: 10
cdr3_aa: CASGPGEQFF
cdr3_nt: TGTGCCAGCGGGCCGGGGGAGCAGTTCTTC

j_call: TRBJ2-3
v_call: TRBV12-3/TRBV12-4
clone_size: NA
d_call: TRBD2
cdr3_length: 18
cdr3_aa: CASSLLAGEFSGTDTQYF
cdr3_nt: TGTGCCAGCAGTTTATTGGCGGGGGAGTTTTCGGGCACAGATACGCAGTATTTT

j_call: TRBJ1-2
v_call: TRBV28
clone_size: NA
d_call: NA
cdr3_length: 12
cdr3_aa: CASSWTAYGYTF
cdr3_nt: TGTGCCAGCAGTTGGACGGCCTATGGCTACACCTTC

j_call: TRBJ1-1
v_call: TRBV19
clone_size: NA
d_call: NA
cdr3_length: 11
cdr3_aa: CASSIRAEAFF
cdr3_nt: TGTGCCAGTAGTATACGGGCTGAAGCTTTCTTT

j_call: TRBJ1-4
v_call: TRBV7-8
clone_size: NA
d_call: TRBD1
cdr3_length: 17
cdr3_aa: CASSLRGQGFDGEKLFF
cdr3_nt: TGTGCCAGCAGCTTAAGGGGACAGGGCTTCGATGGTGAAAAACTGTTTTTT

j_call: TRBJ2-5
v_call: TRBV7-6
clone_size: many
d_call: NA
cdr3_length: 15
cdr3_aa: CASSPPGRGLETQYF
cdr3_nt: TGTGCCAGCAGCCCTCCGGGCCGCGGGTTGGAGACCCAGTACTTC

j_call: TRBJ1-1
v_call: TRBV7-6
clone_size: many
d_call: NA
cdr3_length: 15
cdr3_aa: CASSDRLIGGTEAFF
cdr3_nt: TGTGCCAGCAGCGACAGGTTAATTGGGGGGACTGAAGCTTTCTTT

j_call: TRBJ2-3
v_call: TRBV23-1
clone_size: few
d_call: NA
cdr3_length: 16
cdr3_aa: CASSQWTVLSTDTQYF
cdr3_nt: TGCGCCAGCAGTCAATGGACAGTTTTAAGCACAGATACGCAGTATTTT

j_call: TRBJ1-2
v_call: TRBV27
clone_size: NA
d_call: NA
cdr3_length: 13
cdr3_aa: CASMGPSARGYTF
cdr3_nt: TGTGCCAGCATGGGACCATCCGCACGGGGCTACACCTTC

j_call: TRBJ1-6
v_call: TRBV7-6
clone_size: many
d_call: NA
cdr3_length: 16
cdr3_aa: CASSLQGSAYNSPLHF
cdr3_nt: TGTGCCAGCAGCTTACAGGGTAGCGCCTATAATTCACCCCTCCACTTT

j_call: TRBJ2-1
v_call: TRBV12-3/TRBV12-4
clone_size: NA
d_call: NA
cdr3_length: 16
cdr3_aa: CASSPATWTEYNEQFF
cdr3_nt: TGTGCCAGCAGCCCAGCGACATGGACAGAGTACAATGAGCAGTTCTTC

j_call: TRBJ2-7
v_call: TRBV12-3/TRBV12-4
clone_size: NA
d_call: NA
cdr3_length: 14
cdr3_aa: CASSLARQGYEQYF
cdr3_nt: TGTGCCAGCAGTTTAGCGAGGCAGGGTTACGAGCAGTACTTC

j_call: TRBJ1-2
v_call: TRBV5-5
clone_size: NA
d_call: TRBD1
cdr3_length: 15
cdr3_aa: CASSTGQGVLYGYTF
cdr3_nt: TGTGCCAGCAGCACGGGACAGGGGGTATTGTATGGCTACACCTTC

j_call: TRBJ2-1
v_call: TRBV7-2
clone_size: many
d_call: TRBD1
cdr3_length: 16
cdr3_aa: CASSTSRGSSYNEQFF
cdr3_nt: TGTGCCAGCAGCACAAGCAGGGGGAGCTCCTACAATGAGCAGTTCTTC

j_call: TRBJ1-1
v_call: TRBV27
clone_size: few
d_call: TRBD1
cdr3_length: 16
cdr3_aa: CASNTIGTGVNTEAFF
cdr3_nt: TGTGCCAGCAATACCATTGGGACAGGGGTGAACACTGAAGCTTTCTTT

j_call: TRBJ2-7
v_call: TRBV7-2
clone_size: many
d_call: NA
cdr3_length: 15
cdr3_aa: CASSLTDLQAYEQYF
cdr3_nt: TGTGCCAGCAGCTTAACAGATTTACAAGCCTACGAGCAGTACTTC

j_call: TRBJ2-2
v_call: TRBV6-5
clone_size: NA
d_call: NA
cdr3_length: 15
cdr3_aa: CASSYSNRVGGELFF
cdr3_nt: TGTGCCAGCAGTTACTCGAACAGGGTGGGGGGGGAGCTGTTTTTT

j_call: TRBJ2-7
v_call: TRBV27
clone_size: NA
d_call: NA
cdr3_length: 16
cdr3_aa: CASSSNTGTTSYEQYF
cdr3_nt: TGTGCCAGCAGCTCCAATACTGGGACAACCTCCTACGAGCAGTACTTC

j_call: TRBJ2-1
v_call: TRBV7-6
clone_size: few
d_call: NA
cdr3_length: 15
cdr3_aa: CASRQLVRGANEQFF
cdr3_nt: TGTGCCAGCAGACAGCTAGTCCGGGGGGCGAATGAGCAGTTCTTC

j_call: TRBJ1-4
v_call: TRBV4-3
clone_size: NA
d_call: NA
cdr3_length: 13
cdr3_aa: CASSQDPYRTVFF
cdr3_nt: TGCGCCAGCAGCCAAGATCCCTATCGGACGGTTTTTTTT

j_call: TRBJ1-2
v_call: TRBV7-9
clone_size: many
d_call: NA
cdr3_length: 13
cdr3_aa: CASSLPSSYGYTF
cdr3_nt: TGTGCCAGCAGCCTCCCAAGCAGCTATGGCTACACCTTC

j_call: TRBJ2-2
v_call: TRBV7-2
clone_size: many
d_call: TRBD2
cdr3_length: 17
cdr3_aa: CASSSGLAGGPTGELFF
cdr3_nt: TGTGCCAGCAGCTCAGGACTAGCGGGGGGGCCGACCGGGGAGCTGTTTTTT

j_call: TRBJ1-1
v_call: TRBV28
clone_size: few
d_call: TRBD1
cdr3_length: 14
cdr3_aa: CASRTGRQGAEAFF
cdr3_nt: TGTGCCAGCAGGACCGGCCGACAGGGCGCTGAAGCTTTCTTT

j_call: TRBJ1-2
v_call: TRBV5-1
clone_size: NA
d_call: NA
cdr3_length: 13
cdr3_aa: CASSRPDARGYTF
cdr3_nt: TGCGCCAGCAGCCGCCCGGACGCCCGAGGCTACACCTTC

j_call: TRBJ1-1
v_call: TRBV7-8
clone_size: NA
d_call: TRBD1
cdr3_length: 15
cdr3_aa: CASSLAQQGGTEAFF
cdr3_nt: TGTGCCAGCAGCTTAGCGCAACAGGGGGGCACTGAAGCTTTCTTT